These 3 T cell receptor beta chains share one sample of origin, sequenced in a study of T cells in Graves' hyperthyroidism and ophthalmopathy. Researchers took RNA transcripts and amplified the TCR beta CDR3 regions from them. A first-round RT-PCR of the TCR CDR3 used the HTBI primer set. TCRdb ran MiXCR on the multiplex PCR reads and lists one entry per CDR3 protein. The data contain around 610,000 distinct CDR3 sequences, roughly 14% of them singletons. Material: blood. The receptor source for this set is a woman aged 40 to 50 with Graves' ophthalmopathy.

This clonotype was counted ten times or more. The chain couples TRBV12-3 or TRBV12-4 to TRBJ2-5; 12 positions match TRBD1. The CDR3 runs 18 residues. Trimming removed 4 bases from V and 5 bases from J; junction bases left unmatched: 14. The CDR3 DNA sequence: TGTGCCAGCAGTTCCGGAATCGTAGGGACAGGGGGCTTGGAGACCCAGTACTTC. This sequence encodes CASSSGIVGTGGLETQYF.

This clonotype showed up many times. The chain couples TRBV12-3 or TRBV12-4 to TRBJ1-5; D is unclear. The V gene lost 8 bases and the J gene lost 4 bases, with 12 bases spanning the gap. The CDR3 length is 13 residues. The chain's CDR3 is CASSAGFNQPQHF. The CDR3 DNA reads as TGTGCCAGCTCGGCAGGATTTAATCAGCCCCAGCATTTT.

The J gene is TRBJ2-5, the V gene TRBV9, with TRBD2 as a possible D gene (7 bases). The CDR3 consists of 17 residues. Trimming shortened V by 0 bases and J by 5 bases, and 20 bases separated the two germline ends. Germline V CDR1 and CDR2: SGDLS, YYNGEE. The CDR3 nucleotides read TGTGCCAGCAGCGTAGGGGGAAGGGGGGGTTCGAGTGAGACCCAGTACTTC. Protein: CASSVGGRGGSSETQYF.